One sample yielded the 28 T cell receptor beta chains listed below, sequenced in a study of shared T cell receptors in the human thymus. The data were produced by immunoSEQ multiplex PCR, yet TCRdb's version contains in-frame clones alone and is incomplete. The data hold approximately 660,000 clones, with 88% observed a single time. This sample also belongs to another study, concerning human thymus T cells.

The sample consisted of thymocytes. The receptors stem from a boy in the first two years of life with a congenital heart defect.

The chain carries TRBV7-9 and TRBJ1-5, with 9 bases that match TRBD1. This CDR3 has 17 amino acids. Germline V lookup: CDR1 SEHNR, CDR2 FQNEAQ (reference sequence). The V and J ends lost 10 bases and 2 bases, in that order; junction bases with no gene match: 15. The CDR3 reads CATLRFTGGLGNQPQHF. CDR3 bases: TGTGCCACCCTTAGGTTTACAGGGGGCTTGGGCAATCAGCCCCAGCATTTT.

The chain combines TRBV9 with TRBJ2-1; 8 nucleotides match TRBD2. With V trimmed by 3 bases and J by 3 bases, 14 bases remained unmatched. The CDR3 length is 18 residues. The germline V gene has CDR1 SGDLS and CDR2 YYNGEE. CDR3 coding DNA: TGTGCCAGCAGCGATCTTGTCGGTAGCGGGACCTTCTACAATGAGCAGTTCTTC. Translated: CASSDLVGSGTFYNEQFF.

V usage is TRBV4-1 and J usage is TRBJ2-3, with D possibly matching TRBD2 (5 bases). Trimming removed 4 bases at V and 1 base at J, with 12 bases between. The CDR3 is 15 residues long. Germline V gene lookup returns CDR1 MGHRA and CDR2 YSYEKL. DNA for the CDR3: TGCGCCAGCAGCCCTGGTGGTAGCGGCACAGATACGCAGTATTTT. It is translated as CASSPGGSGTDTQYF.

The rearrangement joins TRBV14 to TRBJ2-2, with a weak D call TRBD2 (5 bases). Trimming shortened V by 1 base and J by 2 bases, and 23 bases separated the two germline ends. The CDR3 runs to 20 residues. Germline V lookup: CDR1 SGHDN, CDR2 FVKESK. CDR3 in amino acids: CASSQVAPQVFGLNTGELFF. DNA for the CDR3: TGTGCCAGCAGCCAAGTAGCCCCTCAAGTATTCGGACTTAACACCGGGGAGCTGTTTTTT.

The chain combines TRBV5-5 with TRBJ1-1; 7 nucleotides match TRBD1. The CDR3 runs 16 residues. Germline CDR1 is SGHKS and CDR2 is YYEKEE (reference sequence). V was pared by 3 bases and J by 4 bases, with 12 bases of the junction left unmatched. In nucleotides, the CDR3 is TGTGCCAGCAGCTGGGTACAGGGGCGGCAGCGCACTGAAGCTTTCTTT. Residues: CASSWVQGRQRTEAFF.

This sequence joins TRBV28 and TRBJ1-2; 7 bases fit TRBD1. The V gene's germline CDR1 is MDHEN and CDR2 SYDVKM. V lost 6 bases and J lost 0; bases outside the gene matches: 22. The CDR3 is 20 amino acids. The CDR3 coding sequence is TGTGCCAGCAGGGTTTTCGGGGCGGTGACAGGGATAAGGGCTAACTATGGCTACACCTTC. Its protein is CASRVFGAVTGIRANYGYTF.

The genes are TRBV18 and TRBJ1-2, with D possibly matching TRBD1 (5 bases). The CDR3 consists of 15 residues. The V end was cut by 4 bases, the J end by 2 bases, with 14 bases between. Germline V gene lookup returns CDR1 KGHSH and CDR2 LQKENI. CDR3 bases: TGTGCCAGCTCACTTCCGACAGCGCCAAACTATGGCTACACCTTC. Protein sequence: CASSLPTAPNYGYTF.

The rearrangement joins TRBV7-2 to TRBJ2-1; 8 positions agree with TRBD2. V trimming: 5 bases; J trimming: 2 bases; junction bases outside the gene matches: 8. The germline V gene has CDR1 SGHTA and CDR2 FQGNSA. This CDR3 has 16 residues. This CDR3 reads CASSPEGLATYNEQFF. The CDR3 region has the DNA TGTGCCAGCAGCCCCGAAGGACTAGCCACCTACAATGAGCAGTTCTTC.

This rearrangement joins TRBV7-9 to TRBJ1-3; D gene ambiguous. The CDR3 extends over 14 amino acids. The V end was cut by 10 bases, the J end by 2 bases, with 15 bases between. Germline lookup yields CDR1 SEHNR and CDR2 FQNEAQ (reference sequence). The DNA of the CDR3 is TGTGCCAACCCGAAGGAGGGCGCTGGAAACACCATATATTTT. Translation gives CANPKEGAGNTIYF.

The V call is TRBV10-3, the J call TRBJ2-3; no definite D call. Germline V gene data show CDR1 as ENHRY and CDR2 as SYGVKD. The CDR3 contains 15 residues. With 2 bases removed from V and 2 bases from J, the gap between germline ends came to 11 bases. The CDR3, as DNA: TGTGCCATCAGTGAGGAGCGATTCCCCACAGATACGCAGTATTTT. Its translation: CAISEERFPTDTQYF.

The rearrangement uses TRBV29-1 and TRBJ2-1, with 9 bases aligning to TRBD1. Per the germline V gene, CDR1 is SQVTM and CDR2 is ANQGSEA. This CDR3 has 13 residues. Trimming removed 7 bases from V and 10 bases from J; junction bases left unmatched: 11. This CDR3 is CSAWDTGGGEQFF. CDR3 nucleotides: TGCAGCGCCTGGGACACAGGGGGCGGGGAGCAGTTCTTC.

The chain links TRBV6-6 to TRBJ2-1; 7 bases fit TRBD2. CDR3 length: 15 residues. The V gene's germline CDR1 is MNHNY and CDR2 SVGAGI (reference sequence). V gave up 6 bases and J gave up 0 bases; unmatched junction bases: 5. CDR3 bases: TGTGCCAGCAGCTATAGCGGGCGCTCCTACAATGAGCAGTTCTTC. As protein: CASSYSGRSYNEQFF.

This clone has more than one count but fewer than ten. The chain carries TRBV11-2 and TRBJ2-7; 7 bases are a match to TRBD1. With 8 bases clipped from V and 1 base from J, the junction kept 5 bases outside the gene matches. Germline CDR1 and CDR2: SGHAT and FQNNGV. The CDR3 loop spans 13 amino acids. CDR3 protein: CASARQGSYEQYF. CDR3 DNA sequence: TGTGCCAGCGCACGACAGGGTTCCTACGAGCAGTACTTC.

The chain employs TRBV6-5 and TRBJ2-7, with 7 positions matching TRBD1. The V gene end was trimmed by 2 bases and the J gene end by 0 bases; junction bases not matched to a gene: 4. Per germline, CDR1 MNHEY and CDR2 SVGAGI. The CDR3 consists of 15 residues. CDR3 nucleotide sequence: TGTGCCAGCAGTTACCGGAGACAGGGCTCCTACGAGCAGTACTTC. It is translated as CASSYRRQGSYEQYF.

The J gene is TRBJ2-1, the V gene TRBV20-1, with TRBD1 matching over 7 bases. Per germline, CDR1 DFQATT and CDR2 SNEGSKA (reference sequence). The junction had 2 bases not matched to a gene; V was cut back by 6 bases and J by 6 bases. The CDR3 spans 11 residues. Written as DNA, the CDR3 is TGCAGTGCACACAGGGGCAATGAGCAGTTCTTC. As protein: CSAHRGNEQFF.

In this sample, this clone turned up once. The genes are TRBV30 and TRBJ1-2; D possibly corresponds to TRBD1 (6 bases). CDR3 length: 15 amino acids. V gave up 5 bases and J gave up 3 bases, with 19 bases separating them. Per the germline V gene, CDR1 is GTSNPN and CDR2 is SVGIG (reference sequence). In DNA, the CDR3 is TGTGCCTGGGAGGCGTTGAGGGGGATCGACTATGGCTACACCTTC. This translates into CAWEALRGIDYGYTF.

For the CDR3, the DNA is TGTGCCAGCAGTGACCCCCGAGACAGGGAGTCCTACGAGCAGTACTTC. Its translation: CASSDPRDRESYEQYF. The genes are TRBV6-4 and TRBJ2-7, with 7 positions matching TRBD1. The ends lost 2 bases at V and 1 base at J; junction bases unmatched: 8. This CDR3 has 16 amino acids. From germline, CDR1 is MRHNA and CDR2 SNTAGT.

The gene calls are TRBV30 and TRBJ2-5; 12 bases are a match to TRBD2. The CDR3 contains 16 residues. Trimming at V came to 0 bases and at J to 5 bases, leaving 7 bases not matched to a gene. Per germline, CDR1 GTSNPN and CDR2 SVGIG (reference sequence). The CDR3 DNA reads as TGTGCCTGGAGTGTACCCAACGGGACTAGCGGGGAGACCCAGTACTTC. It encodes CAWSVPNGTSGETQYF.

CDR3 protein: CASSSSRGDRRRYEQYF. The CDR3 bases are TGTGCCAGCAGCTCCTCAAGGGGGGACAGGAGACGCTACGAGCAGTACTTC. The gene calls are TRBV21-1 and TRBJ2-7; the table's D call, TRBD1, has no DNA check behind it. TRBV21-1 is given as a pseudogene. This CDR3 region has 17 residues.

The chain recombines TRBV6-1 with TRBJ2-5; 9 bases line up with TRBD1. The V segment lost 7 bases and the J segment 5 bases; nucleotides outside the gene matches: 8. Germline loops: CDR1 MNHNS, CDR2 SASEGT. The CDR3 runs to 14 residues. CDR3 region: CASNQQGAGETQYF. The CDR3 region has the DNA TGTGCCAGCAACCAACAGGGGGCTGGGGAGACCCAGTACTTC.

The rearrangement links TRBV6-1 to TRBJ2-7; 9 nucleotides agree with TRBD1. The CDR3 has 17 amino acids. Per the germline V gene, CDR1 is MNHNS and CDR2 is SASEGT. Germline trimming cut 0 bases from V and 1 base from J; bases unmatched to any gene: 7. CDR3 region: CASSEAGGTGFSYEQYF. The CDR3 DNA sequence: TGTGCCAGCAGTGAAGCGGGCGGGACAGGGTTTTCCTACGAGCAGTACTTC.

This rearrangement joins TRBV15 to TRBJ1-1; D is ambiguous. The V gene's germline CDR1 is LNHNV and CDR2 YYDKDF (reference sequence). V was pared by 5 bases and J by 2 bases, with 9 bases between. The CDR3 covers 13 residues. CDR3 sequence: CATSETTNTEAFF. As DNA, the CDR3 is TGTGCCACCAGCGAGACAACCAACACTGAAGCTTTCTTT.

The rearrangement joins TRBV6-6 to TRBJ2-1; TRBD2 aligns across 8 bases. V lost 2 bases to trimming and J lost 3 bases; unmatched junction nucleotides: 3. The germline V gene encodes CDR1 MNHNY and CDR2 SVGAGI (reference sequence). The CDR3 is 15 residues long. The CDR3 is CASSYRAGGYNEQFF. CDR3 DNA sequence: TGTGCCAGCAGTTACAGGGCGGGAGGCTACAATGAGCAGTTCTTC.

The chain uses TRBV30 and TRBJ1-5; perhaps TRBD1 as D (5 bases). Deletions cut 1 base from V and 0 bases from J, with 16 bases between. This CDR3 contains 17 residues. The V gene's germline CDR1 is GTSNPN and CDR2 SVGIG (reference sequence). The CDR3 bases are TGTGCCTGGAGTGAAAGGGGCAGTTCGGATAGCAATCAGCCCCAGCATTTT. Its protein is CAWSERGSSDSNQPQHF.

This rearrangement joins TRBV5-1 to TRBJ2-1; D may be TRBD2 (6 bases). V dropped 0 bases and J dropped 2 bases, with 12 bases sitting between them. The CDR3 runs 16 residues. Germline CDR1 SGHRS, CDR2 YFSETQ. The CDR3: CASSLARERPYNEQFF. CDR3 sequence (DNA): TGCGCCAGCAGCTTGGCACGGGAGCGCCCCTACAATGAGCAGTTCTTC.

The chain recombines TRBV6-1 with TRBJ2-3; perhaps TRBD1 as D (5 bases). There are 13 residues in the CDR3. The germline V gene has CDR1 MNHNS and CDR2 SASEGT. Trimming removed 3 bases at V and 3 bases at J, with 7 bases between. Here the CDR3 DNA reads TGTGCCAGCAGTGATCAGGGAACAGATACGCAGTATTTT. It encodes CASSDQGTDTQYF.

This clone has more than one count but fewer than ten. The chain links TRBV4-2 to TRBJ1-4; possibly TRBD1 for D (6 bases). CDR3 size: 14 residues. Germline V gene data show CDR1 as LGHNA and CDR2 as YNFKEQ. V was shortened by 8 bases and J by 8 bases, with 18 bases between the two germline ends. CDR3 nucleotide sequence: TGTGCCAGCGGACGACAGGTGGGGGAAGAAAAACTGTTTTTT. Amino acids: CASGRQVGEEKLFF.

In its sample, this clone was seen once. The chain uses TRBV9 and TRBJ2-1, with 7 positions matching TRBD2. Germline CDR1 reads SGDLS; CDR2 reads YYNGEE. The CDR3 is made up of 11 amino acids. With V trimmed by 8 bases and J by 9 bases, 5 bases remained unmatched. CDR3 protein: CASPKRGEQFF. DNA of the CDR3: TGTGCCAGTCCGAAGCGGGGTGAGCAGTTCTTC.